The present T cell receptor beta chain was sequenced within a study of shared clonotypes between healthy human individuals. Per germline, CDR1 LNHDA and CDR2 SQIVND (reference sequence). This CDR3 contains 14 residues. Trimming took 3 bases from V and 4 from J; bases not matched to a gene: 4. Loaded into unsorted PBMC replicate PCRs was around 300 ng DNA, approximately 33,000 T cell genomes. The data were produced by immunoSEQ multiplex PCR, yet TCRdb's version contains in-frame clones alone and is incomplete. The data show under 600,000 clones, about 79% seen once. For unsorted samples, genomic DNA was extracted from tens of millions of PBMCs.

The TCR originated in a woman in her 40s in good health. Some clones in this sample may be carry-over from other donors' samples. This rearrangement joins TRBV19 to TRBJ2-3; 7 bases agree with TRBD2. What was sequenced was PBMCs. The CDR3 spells CASSIGGMSDTQYF. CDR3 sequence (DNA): TGTGCCAGTAGTATCGGGGGGATGTCAGATACGCAGTATTTT. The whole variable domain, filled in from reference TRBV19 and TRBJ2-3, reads DGGITQSPKYLFRKEGQNVTLSCEQNLNHDAMYWYRQDPGQGLRLIYYSQIVNDFQKGDIAEGYSVSREKKESFPLTVTSAQKNPTAFYLCASSIGGMSDTQYFGPGTRLTVL.